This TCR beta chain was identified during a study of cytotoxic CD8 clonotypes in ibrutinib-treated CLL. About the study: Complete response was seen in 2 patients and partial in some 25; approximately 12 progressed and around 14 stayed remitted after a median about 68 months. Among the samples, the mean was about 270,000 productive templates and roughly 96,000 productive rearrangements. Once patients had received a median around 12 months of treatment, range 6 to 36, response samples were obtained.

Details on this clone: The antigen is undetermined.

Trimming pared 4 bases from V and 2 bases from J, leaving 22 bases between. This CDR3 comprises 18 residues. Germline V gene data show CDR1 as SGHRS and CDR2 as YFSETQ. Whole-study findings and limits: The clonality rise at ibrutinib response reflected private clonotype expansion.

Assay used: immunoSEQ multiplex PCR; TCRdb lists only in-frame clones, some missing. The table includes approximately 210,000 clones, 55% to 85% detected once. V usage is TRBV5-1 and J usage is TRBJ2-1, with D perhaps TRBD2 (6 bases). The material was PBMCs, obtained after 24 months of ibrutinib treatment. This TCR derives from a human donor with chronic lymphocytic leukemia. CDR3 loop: CASSPRDSTRGAYNEQFF. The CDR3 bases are TGCGCCAGCAGCCCCAGGGACTCTACCCGTGGGGCCTACAATGAGCAGTTCTTC.